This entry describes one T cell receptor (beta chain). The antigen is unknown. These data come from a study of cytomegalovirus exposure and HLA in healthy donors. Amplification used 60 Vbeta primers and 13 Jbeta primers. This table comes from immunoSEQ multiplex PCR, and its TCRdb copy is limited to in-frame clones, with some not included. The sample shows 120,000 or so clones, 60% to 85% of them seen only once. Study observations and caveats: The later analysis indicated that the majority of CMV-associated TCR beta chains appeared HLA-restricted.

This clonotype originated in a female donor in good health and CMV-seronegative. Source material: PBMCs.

The CDR3 DNA is TGCAGCGTCGAAACCGGGACAGGGAGATCCTACGAGCAGTACTTC. This encodes CSVETGTGRSYEQYF. The rearrangement joins TRBV29-1 to TRBJ2-7, with TRBD1 matching over 9 bases. The CDR3 is 15 amino acids. The J segment lost 1 base and the V segment lost 6 bases, leaving 10 bases of the junction unmatched. The germline gives CDR1 SQVTM, CDR2 ANQGSEA.